The 24 T cell receptor beta chains given below trace back to one sample, sequenced in a study of T cell changes during pregnancy in multiple sclerosis. Profiled with immunoSEQ multiplex PCR; TCRdb holds only in-frame clones, not every one. This sample has tens of thousands of clones, with about 85% found just once. The sample in question was CD8+ T cells from peripheral blood mononuclear cells, obtained after pregnancy. The receptors come from a female donor with multiple sclerosis, enrolled in a pregnancy study.

The gene calls are TRBV19 and TRBJ1-2, with 7 bases matching TRBD1. Germline V gives CDR1 LNHDA, CDR2 SQIVND (reference sequence). With V trimmed by 6 bases and J by 3 bases, 4 bases remained unmatched. The CDR3 spans 13 residues. The CDR3 region is CASRHGTDYGYTF. The DNA of the CDR3 is TGTGCCAGTAGGCATGGGACAGACTATGGCTACACCTTC.

The chain uses TRBV7-9 and TRBJ2-7, with D uncertain. The CDR3 is 12 residues long. The germline CDR1 and CDR2 sequences are SEHNR and FQNEAQ (reference sequence). The ends were cut back, 5 bases at V and 3 bases at J, with 8 bases in the middle. CDR3 in DNA: TGTGCCAGCAGCCCAGACTTCTACGAGCAGTACTTC. Translating gives CASSPDFYEQYF.

This rearrangement joins TRBV5-1 to TRBJ1-1, with D perhaps TRBD1 (6 bases). This CDR3 is 17 amino acids long. From germline, CDR1 is SGHRS and CDR2 YFSETQ. Trimming pared 4 bases from V and 1 base from J, leaving 20 bases between. Here the CDR3 DNA reads TGCGCCAGCAGCCCCAAACAGGGATCCCCGGGGAACACTGAAGCTTTCTTT. It specifies CASSPKQGSPGNTEAFF.

CDR3 residues: CASSQDTSYEQYF. The CDR3 nucleotides are TGCGCCAGCAGCCAAGATACGAGTTACGAGCAGTACTTC. This chain joins TRBV4-1 and TRBJ2-7; the D is unclear. CDR1 and CDR2 (germline): MGHRA, YSYEKL. This CDR3 has 13 residues. Trimming cost V 0 bases and J 4 bases, with 7 bases left between them.

The CDR3 spells CASSLRTAGNTIYF. The CDR3 nucleotides are TGTGCCAGCAGCCTGCGGACAGCAGGAAACACCATATATTTT. The rearrangement joins TRBV7-8 to TRBJ1-3; D possibly corresponds to TRBD1 (6 bases). V was trimmed by 5 bases and J by 4 bases, leaving 12 bases between them. CDR3 length equals 14 residues. Looked up from germline, CDR1 is SGHVS and CDR2 is FQNEAQ.

The chain recombines TRBV13 with TRBJ2-7; 10 nucleotides match TRBD1. CDR3 size: 15 residues. Germline V gene lookup returns CDR1 PRHDT and CDR2 FYEKMQ (reference sequence). The V gene end was trimmed by 1 base and the J gene end by 2 bases; junction bases not matched to a gene: 2. DNA of the CDR3: TGTGCCAGCAGCTTAGAGGGGACAGGGGCCTACGAGCAGTACTTC. Protein: CASSLEGTGAYEQYF.

This sequence joins TRBV30 and TRBJ1-5; weak D call: TRBD1 (5 bases). CDR1 and CDR2 (germline): GTSNPN, SVGIG (reference sequence). V lost 0 bases to trimming and J lost 0 bases, with 12 bases between them. The CDR3 contains 16 residues. In nucleotides, the CDR3 is TGTGCCTGGAGTGTACCGACAGATGGTAGCAATCAGCCCCAGCATTTT. Translation gives CAWSVPTDGSNQPQHF.

In the case of this clone: The junction shows a germline mismatch at one end, possibly a read error. V usage is TRBV7-6 and J usage is TRBJ1-6, with a possible D match to TRBD1 (5 bases). Germline V gives CDR1 SGHVS, CDR2 FNYEAQ. The CDR3 spans 16 residues. CDR3 in DNA: TGTGCCAGCAGCTTAGCCTGGGCAGGGCCCTTATCACTCCTCCACTTT. Protein product: CASSLAWAGPLSLLHF.

This chain connects TRBV19 to TRBJ2-7; the match to TRBD2 covers 10 bases. The V gene end was trimmed by 3 bases and the J gene end by 5 bases; junction bases not matched to a gene: 7. The CDR3 extends over 15 amino acids. Germline values: CDR1 LNHDA, CDR2 SQIVND (reference sequence). The CDR3 spells CASSIVSGGAHEQYF. DNA for the CDR3: TGTGCCAGTAGTATTGTGAGCGGGGGGGCCCACGAGCAGTACTTC.

The CDR3 here is CASSPPGRQETQYF. CDR3 in DNA: TGTGCCAGCAGTCCCCCGGGAAGGCAAGAGACCCAGTACTTC. The chain combines TRBV7-8 with TRBJ2-5, with D perhaps TRBD2 (5 bases). Germline V gives CDR1 SGHVS, CDR2 FQNEAQ. This CDR3 contains 14 residues. Trimming shortened V by 6 bases and J by 2 bases, and 13 bases separated the two germline ends.

The chain links TRBV4-1 to TRBJ2-3, with 7 nucleotides matching TRBD1. V dropped 3 bases and J dropped 1; count of bases not matched to a gene: 10. The V gene's germline CDR1 is MGHRA and CDR2 YSYEKL. This CDR3 is built from 17 residues. CDR3 nucleotide sequence: TGCGCCAGCAGCCACACAGGGGCCCTCGGAGGCACAGATACGCAGTATTTT. The encoded protein is CASSHTGALGGTDTQYF.

The rearrangement uses TRBV11-2 and TRBJ1-6; TRBD1 is a possible D gene (5 bases). Looked up from germline, CDR1 is SGHAT and CDR2 is FQNNGV. V lost 4 bases to trimming and J lost 9 bases, with 13 bases between them. CDR3 size: 14 residues. CDR3 protein: CASSSRQYRSPLHF. CDR3 in DNA: TGTGCCAGCAGCTCACGACAGTATCGTTCACCCCTCCACTTT.

This chain uses TRBV9 with TRBJ1-1; possibly TRBD1 for D (6 bases). CDR1 SGDLS and CDR2 YYNGEE come from the germline V gene. Trimming removed 3 bases from V and 1 base from J, with 10 bases in between. The CDR3 runs to 14 residues. For the CDR3, the DNA is TGTGCCAGCAGCGCCTGGACAGCGAACACTGAAGCTTTCTTT. Amino acids: CASSAWTANTEAFF.

This clone showed up just once. The J gene is TRBJ2-7, the V gene TRBV4-3, with 10 bases matching TRBD2. V was pared by 4 bases and J by 3 bases, with 3 bases of the junction left unmatched. Germline V gives CDR1 LGHNA, CDR2 YSLEER. This CDR3 has 14 amino acids. Here the CDR3 reads CASSPGTSVYEQYF. CDR3 in DNA: TGCGCCAGCAGCCCCGGGACTAGCGTCTACGAGCAGTACTTC.

In its sample, this clone is medium-sized (0.01 to 0.1%). This chain uses TRBV21-1 with TRBJ2-2; whether TRBD1, the table's D call, matches the DNA was not checked. TRBV21-1 is shown as a pseudogene. This CDR3 spans 14 amino acids. Here the CDR3 DNA reads TGTGCCAGCAGCAAAGGACAGAACACCGGGGAGCTGTTTTTT. This gives the protein CASSKGQNTGELFF.

This chain connects TRBV9 to TRBJ2-1; 11 bases fit TRBD1. The CDR3 is 14 residues long. Germline V gene lookup returns CDR1 SGDLS and CDR2 YYNGEE. Trimming removed 3 bases from V and 7 bases from J; junction bases left unmatched: 3. The CDR3 reads CASSGTGGFNEQFF. For the CDR3, the DNA is TGTGCCAGCAGCGGGACAGGGGGCTTTAATGAGCAGTTCTTC.

The V gene is TRBV13, the J gene TRBJ2-2; D possibly corresponds to TRBD1 (6 bases). From germline, CDR1 is PRHDT and CDR2 FYEKMQ (reference sequence). This CDR3 has 15 amino acids. The V end was cut by 4 bases, the J end by 4 bases, with 13 bases between. CDR3 nucleotide sequence: TGTGCCAGCAGCTCGCGGACAGAATTCACCGGGGAGCTGTTTTTT. Translation gives CASSSRTEFTGELFF. Full variable domain (rest looked up from reference TRBV13 and TRBJ2-2): AAGVIQSPRHLIKEKRETATLKCYPIPRHDTVYWYQQGPGQDPQFLISFYEKMQSDKGSIPDRFSAQQFSDYHSELNMSSLELGDSALYFCASSSRTEFTGELFFGEGSRLTVL.

The chain links TRBV6-6 to TRBJ1-2, with TRBD1 as a possible D gene (5 bases). Germline CDR1 and CDR2: MNHNY and SVGAGI (reference sequence). V lost 2 bases and J lost 8, with 9 bases in between. The CDR3 consists of 12 residues. The CDR3 region has the DNA TGTGCCAGCAGTTACGGGCAGGGCGGCTACACCTTC. Translating gives CASSYGQGGYTF.

The J gene is TRBJ2-5, the V gene TRBV21-1; no DNA check was done on the table's D call, TRBD2. TRBV21-1 is recorded as a pseudogene. This CDR3 is built from 14 residues. The CDR3 region has the DNA TGTGCCAGCAGCAAAGGGAGGGCCCAAGAGACCCAGTACTTC. Protein sequence: CASSKGRAQETQYF.

The chain combines TRBV4-3 with TRBJ1-6; 8 bases align to TRBD1. Germline V lookup: CDR1 LGHNA, CDR2 YSLEER. The ends lost 2 bases at V and 7 bases at J; junction bases unmatched: 4. The length of the CDR3 is 15 residues. The CDR3 region is CASSQSDRANSPLHF. CDR3 in DNA: TGCGCCAGCAGCCAATCGGACAGGGCGAATTCACCCCTCCACTTT.

This sequence joins TRBV7-8 and TRBJ1-1; weak D call: TRBD1 (6 bases). Germline CDR1 SGHVS, CDR2 FQNEAQ. Between the trimmed V and J ends, which lost 2 bases and 4 bases, there was a span of 14 bases. This CDR3 is built from 15 residues. As DNA, the CDR3 is TGTGCCAGCAGCTTATCCCGGGGGGGCAGCACTGAAGCTTTCTTT. Translated: CASSLSRGGSTEAFF.

This sequence joins TRBV7-8 and TRBJ2-3; D gene unclear. Germline values: CDR1 SGHVS, CDR2 FQNEAQ. CDR3 size: 16 residues. V was clipped by 0 bases and J by 0 bases, with 10 bases between them. CDR3 residues: CASSLAVSRSTDTQYF. CDR3 in DNA: TGTGCCAGCAGCTTAGCGGTCAGTCGAAGCACAGATACGCAGTATTTT.

This clone appeared once. The rearrangement uses TRBV6-6 and TRBJ2-5, with 7 bases that match TRBD1. Germline CDR1 is MNHNY and CDR2 is SVGAGI (reference sequence). Losses at the gene ends were 4 bases for V and 2 bases for J; bases not matched to a gene: 7. CDR3 length: 15 residues. CDR3 nucleotides: TGTGCCAGCAGTTGGCCAACAGGGGAACAAGAGACCCAGTACTTC. Amino acids: CASSWPTGEQETQYF.

In its sample, this clone was seen once. The rearrangement links TRBV28 to TRBJ2-7, with D possibly being TRBD1 (6 bases). Germline V CDR1 and CDR2: MDHEN, SYDVKM. The CDR3 totals 14 residues. Trimming cost V 3 bases and J 7 bases, with 16 bases left between them. The CDR3 region has the DNA TGTGCCAGCAGTTTTGTTGGGGGCGGGCGGGAGCAGTACTTC. Translating it yields CASSFVGGGREQYF.